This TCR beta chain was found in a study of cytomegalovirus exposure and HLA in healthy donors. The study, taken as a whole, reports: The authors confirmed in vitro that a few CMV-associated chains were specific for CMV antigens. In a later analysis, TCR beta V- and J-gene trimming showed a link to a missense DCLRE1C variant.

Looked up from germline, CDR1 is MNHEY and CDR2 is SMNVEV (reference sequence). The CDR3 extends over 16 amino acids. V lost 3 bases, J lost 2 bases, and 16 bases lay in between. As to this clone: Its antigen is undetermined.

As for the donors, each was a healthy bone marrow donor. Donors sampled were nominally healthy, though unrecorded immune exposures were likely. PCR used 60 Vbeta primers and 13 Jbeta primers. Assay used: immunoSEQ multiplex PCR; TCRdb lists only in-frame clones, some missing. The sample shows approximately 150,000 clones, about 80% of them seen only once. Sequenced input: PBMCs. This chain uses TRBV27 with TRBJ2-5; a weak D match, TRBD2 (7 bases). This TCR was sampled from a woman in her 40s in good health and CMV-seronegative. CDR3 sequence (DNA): TGTGCCAGCAGTTTTTGGGACGGGGGGCATCAAGAGACCCAGTACTTC. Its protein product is CASSFWDGGHQETQYF.